A selection of T cell receptor beta chains follows, all from one sample in a study of cytomegalovirus exposure and HLA in healthy donors. Profiled with immunoSEQ multiplex PCR; TCRdb holds only in-frame clones, not every one. The table includes 90,000 to 130,000 clones, around 80% detected once. Input material: PBMCs. The receptors were gathered from a young man in good health and CMV-seropositive. The CDR3 runs from the conserved cysteine through the conserved F or W. D genes are given only for firm matches. Rows give clone size only sometimes, using once, few, many, or a class for an expanded clone.

J gene,D gene,clone size,V gene,CDR3 DNA,CDR3 protein
TRBJ1-2,TRBD1,NA,TRBV5-1,TGCGCCAGCAGCTTGGGACAGGGTGGACACGGCTACACCTTC,CASSLGQGGHGYTF
TRBJ1-2,TRBD1,NA,TRBV14,TGTGCCAGCAGCCAGGCCGGGACAGGGAGTTATGGCTACACCTTC,CASSQAGTGSYGYTF
TRBJ2-6,NA,NA,TRBV9,TGTGCCAGCAGCTCCCCAGTGGGCCTGAACGTCCTGACTTTC,CASSSPVGLNVLTF
TRBJ2-1,TRBD1,NA,TRBV5-1,TGCGCCAGCAGCTTGGGACAGGGATACAATGAGCAGTTCTTC,CASSLGQGYNEQFF
TRBJ1-5,NA,NA,TRBV7-8,TGTGCCAGCAGCTTAGGATCAGGGATCAATCAGCCCCAGCATTTT,CASSLGSGINQPQHF
TRBJ2-5,TRBD2,NA,TRBV9,TGTGCCAGCAGCCCCCCGGGACTAGCGGGGGGTTGGCAAGAGACCCAGTACTTC,CASSPPGLAGGWQETQYF
TRBJ1-2,NA,NA,TRBV6-5,TGTGCCAGCAGTTACGACGGGAATCAGGGCTACACCTTC,CASSYDGNQGYTF
TRBJ1-1,NA,NA,TRBV5-8,TGTGCCAGCAGCTTAGAGGGCACTGAAGCTTTCTTT,CASSLEGTEAFF
TRBJ1-5,TRBD1,NA,TRBV4-1,TGCGCCAGCAGCTCATGGACAGGGAGCAATCAGCCCCAGCATTTT,CASSSWTGSNQPQHF
TRBJ1-5,NA,NA,TRBV4-3,TGCGCCAGCAGCCAAGAAGGGGGTTACAATCAGCCCCAGCATTTT,CASSQEGGYNQPQHF
TRBJ1-5,NA,NA,TRBV7-2,TGTGCCAGCAGCTTAGACGCAGGGCCCCAGCCCCAGCATTTT,CASSLDAGPQPQHF
TRBJ2-3,TRBD1,NA,TRBV7-3,TGTGCCAGCAGCCAGGACAGGGAGTATGGCACAGATACGCAGTATTTT,CASSQDREYGTDTQYF
TRBJ1-5,NA,NA,TRBV11-2,TGTGCCAGCAGCTTAGATGGGCATCAGCCCCAGCATTTT,CASSLDGHQPQHF
TRBJ1-5,NA,NA,TRBV27,TGTGCCAGCAGAGGCAGGGAATATCAGCCCCAGCATTTT,CASRGREYQPQHF
TRBJ1-3,NA,NA,TRBV19,TGTGCCAGTAGTATCTGGGCCTCTGGAAACACCATATATTTT,CASSIWASGNTIYF
TRBJ1-3,NA,NA,TRBV18,TGTGCCAGCTCACCCTCACAGGGCCTCTCTGGAAACACCATATATTTT,CASSPSQGLSGNTIYF
TRBJ1-1,NA,NA,TRBV2,TGTGCCAGCAGTGAAATGTCCGCCCCGGGAAATACTGAAGCTTTCTTT,CASSEMSAPGNTEAFF
TRBJ2-5,TRBD1,NA,TRBV2,TGTGCCAGCCAGGGGGAACGGTCCCAAGAGACCCAGTACTTC,CASQGERSQETQYF
TRBJ2-1,NA,few,TRBV29-1,TGCAGCGTTGAGCGCAGGGACAATGAGCAGTTCTTC,CSVERRDNEQFF
TRBJ1-1,NA,NA,TRBV21-1,TGTGCCAGCAGCAAAGTTTTAAGACAGGGGGATGAAGCTTTCTTT,CASSKVLRQGDEAFF
TRBJ2-7,NA,NA,TRBV7-2,TGTGCCAGCAGCGCAATACTGCCCAGGGGTGCCTACGAGCAGTACTTC,CASSAILPRGAYEQYF
TRBJ2-7,TRBD2,NA,TRBV7-8,TGTGCCAGCAGGCCTCGGCGGGGGTCAACCTACGAGCAGTACTTC,CASRPRRGSTYEQYF
TRBJ2-7,NA,NA,TRBV28,TGTGCCAGCAGATCAGGGGTTGCCGAGCAGTACTTC,CASRSGVAEQYF
TRBJ2-1,TRBD1,few,TRBV28,TGTGCCAGCAGTCTCCGGGACAGCTCCTACAATGAGCAGTTCTTC,CASSLRDSSYNEQFF
TRBJ2-1,NA,NA,TRBV27,TGTGCCAGCAGTCTCTACAATGAGCAGTTCTTC,CASSLYNEQFF
TRBJ2-7,NA,once,TRBV28,TGTGCCAGCAGTTTCGTCCGGGTTGGCGAGCAGTACTTC,CASSFVRVGEQYF
TRBJ1-3,NA,NA,TRBV18,TGTGCCAGCTCACCATTCGGCGGGGTCCCTGGAAACACCATATATTTT,CASSPFGGVPGNTIYF
TRBJ2-7,TRBD2,NA,TRBV7-2,TGTGCCAGCAGACTTAGCGGGGGGGCCGCCGAGCAGTACTTC,CASRLSGGAAEQYF
TRBJ2-1,TRBD1,NA,TRBV6-5,TGTGCCAGCAGTTATCAGGGGGCAGGGGTTTACAATGAGCAGTTCTTC,CASSYQGAGVYNEQFF
TRBJ1-3,TRBD1,NA,TRBV7-2,TGTGCCAGCAGCCCTGGCAGGGGGAGCGGAAACACCATATATTTT,CASSPGRGSGNTIYF
TRBJ1-6,NA,NA,TRBV28,TGTGCCAGCAGTTCACCCGCGGACTATGCCAATTCACCCCTCCACTTT,CASSSPADYANSPLHF
TRBJ2-7,TRBD1,NA,TRBV19,TGTGCCAGTAGAGACGGGACAGCAAGCTCCTACGAGCAGTACTTC,CASRDGTASSYEQYF
TRBJ1-3,NA,few,TRBV7-6,TGTGCCAGCAGCCGGACAGTCTCTGGAAACACCATATATTTT,CASSRTVSGNTIYF
TRBJ1-1,NA,NA,TRBV19,TGTGCCAGTAGTATCGGGGGGGGTATGGTGAACACTGAAGCTTTCTTT,CASSIGGGMVNTEAFF
TRBJ1-4,NA,NA,TRBV28,TGTGCCAGCAGTCCGGCCGGGGCTAATGAAAAACTGTTTTTT,CASSPAGANEKLFF
TRBJ2-1,NA,few,TRBV29-1,TGCAGCGTGGACAACAATGAGCAGTTCTTC,CSVDNNEQFF
TRBJ1-2,NA,NA,TRBV7-2,TGTGCCAGCAGCTTAGGAGCGAACTATGGCTACACCTTC,CASSLGANYGYTF
TRBJ1-1,NA,few,TRBV21-1,TGTGCCAGCAGCCTTATTCGACAGGGGAACACTGAAGCTTTCTTT,CASSLIRQGNTEAFF
TRBJ2-7,NA,few,TRBV28,TGTGCCAGCAGTTTAAACAGGCGGCACGAGCAGTACTTC,CASSLNRRHEQYF
TRBJ1-1,NA,NA,TRBV7-8,TGTGCCAGCAGCTTACCCCCCCGGCAGGGGATATCGAACACTGAAGCTTTCTTT,CASSLPPRQGISNTEAFF
TRBJ1-6,TRBD1,NA,TRBV13,TGTGCCAGCAGCCCATCCGGGACAGGGATATCACCCCTCCACTTT,CASSPSGTGISPLHF
TRBJ2-7,NA,NA,TRBV29-1,TGCAGCGTTGGAGGAGCGCAGGGGGGCGAGCAGTACTTC,CSVGGAQGGEQYF